One sample yielded the 9 T cell receptor beta chains listed below, sequenced in a study of T cells in localized non-small cell lung cancer (dated by TCRdb to the early 2020s). Library prep was done by the immunoSEQ multiplex PCR assay. What TCRdb holds here is the immuneACCESS table cut down to in-frame rearrangements. Part of the clones is not present; checked against another copy, under half of the missing clones reflect an unresolved V gene, and the others are unexplained. The sample profile shows roughly 17,000 clones; approximately 90% of them were found once. The ten largest account for approximately 3.7% of the sample. The source material was peripheral blood, sampled before any cancer treatment. All receptors come from a male donor aged 60 or over with stage II squamous cell lung carcinoma.

This chain joins TRBV5-6 and TRBJ2-3; D gene ambiguous. This CDR3 spans 12 amino acids. Germline values: CDR1 SGHDT, CDR2 YYEEEE. Trimming took off 3 bases at V and 6 bases at J, with 8 bases between the two ends. The CDR3 nucleotides read TGTGCCAGCAGCTCCCTGGGGGATACGCAGTATTTT. Translated: CASSSLGDTQYF.

This clone was detected once. The chain carries TRBV19 and TRBJ2-7; D perhaps matches TRBD2 (5 bases). Germline V gene sequence: CDR1 LNHDA, CDR2 SQIVND (reference sequence). The CDR3 length is 13 residues. Trimming took off 3 bases at V and 7 bases at J, with 13 bases between the two ends. CDR3 loop: CASSISRGWEQYF. CDR3 sequence (DNA): TGTGCCAGTAGTATCTCCCGGGGTTGGGAGCAGTACTTC. The complete variable domain, with remaining parts taken from reference TRBV19 and TRBJ2-7, reads DGGITQSPKYLFRKEGQNVTLSCEQNLNHDAMYWYRQDPGQGLRLIYYSQIVNDFQKGDIAEGYSVSREKKESFPLTVTSAQKNPTAFYLCASSISRGWEQYFGPGTRLTVT.

The rearrangement joins TRBV5-1 to TRBJ2-3; 14 nucleotides match TRBD2. J gave up 2 bases and V 2 bases, and 13 bases lay outside the gene matches. CDR1 is SGHRS and CDR2 is YFSETQ in the germline V gene. The CDR3 contains 20 residues. The chain's CDR3 is CASSFGLAGGRGWVTDTQYF. The CDR3 region has the DNA TGCGCCAGCAGCTTCGGACTAGCGGGAGGCCGAGGATGGGTCACAGATACGCAGTATTTT. The full variable domain, in which reference TRBV5-1 and TRBJ2-3 provide the parts outside the CDR3, is KAGVTQTPRYLIKTRGQQVTLSCSPISGHRSVSWYQQTPGQGLQFLFEYFSETQRNKGNFPGRFSGRQFSNSRSEMNVSTLELGDSALYLCASSFGLAGGRGWVTDTQYFGPGTRLTVL.

This chain joins TRBV5-6 and TRBJ2-3, with D possibly being TRBD1 or TRBD2 (5 bases each). Germline V gene sequence: CDR1 SGHDT, CDR2 YYEEEE. V was clipped by 0 bases and J by 2 bases, with 16 bases between them. The CDR3 contains 17 residues. The CDR3 region is CASSLAGADEITDTQYF. The CDR3, as DNA: TGTGCCAGCAGCTTGGCCGGGGCCGACGAAATCACAGATACGCAGTATTTT.

This clone was seen just once. The chain employs TRBV5-6 and TRBJ1-5; 8 bases fit TRBD1. V lost 4 bases to trimming and J lost 4 bases; unmatched junction nucleotides: 4. The CDR3 covers 14 residues. Germline assignment: CDR1 SGHDT and CDR2 YYEEEE. This chain's CDR3 is CASSRTGPNQPQHF. The CDR3 region has the DNA TGTGCCAGCAGCCGGACAGGGCCAAATCAGCCCCAGCATTTT.

CDR3: CASSPGQGRWTEAFF. CDR3 bases: TGTGCCAGCAGTCCCGGACAGGGGCGGTGGACTGAAGCTTTCTTT. The chain uses TRBV28 and TRBJ1-1; 9 bases agree with TRBD1. Unmatched junction bases numbered 9, after V lost 5 bases and J lost 5 bases. Per germline, CDR1 MDHEN and CDR2 SYDVKM. The length of the CDR3 is 15 residues.

The V and J genes are TRBV7-9 and TRBJ2-1, with D possibly being TRBD2 (5 bases). V was trimmed by 3 bases and J by 2 bases, leaving 5 bases between them. Germline CDR1 and CDR2: SEHNR and FQNEAQ (reference sequence). This CDR3 is built from 13 residues. This CDR3 reads CASSLEAYNEQFF. The CDR3 DNA is TGTGCCAGCAGCTTGGAGGCCTACAATGAGCAGTTCTTC.

V is TRBV7-6 and J is TRBJ1-2; D perhaps matches TRBD1 (5 bases). Trimming removed 1 base from V and 3 bases from J, with 6 bases in between. Germline-derived CDR1 and CDR2 are SGHVS and FNYEAQ. This CDR3 spans 13 amino acids. In DNA, the CDR3 is TGTGCCAGCAGCTTAGGGGGGGACTATGGCTACACCTTC. Amino acid sequence: CASSLGGDYGYTF.

The chain is built from TRBV5-6 and TRBJ2-5; a weak D match, TRBD2 (6 bases). The CDR3 has 13 amino acids. Trimming removed 2 bases from V and 5 bases from J, with 10 bases in between. Germline CDR1 is SGHDT and CDR2 is YYEEEE. CDR3 in amino acids: CASSFWGRETQYF. The DNA of the CDR3 is TGTGCCAGCAGCTTTTGGGGGAGGGAGACCCAGTACTTC.